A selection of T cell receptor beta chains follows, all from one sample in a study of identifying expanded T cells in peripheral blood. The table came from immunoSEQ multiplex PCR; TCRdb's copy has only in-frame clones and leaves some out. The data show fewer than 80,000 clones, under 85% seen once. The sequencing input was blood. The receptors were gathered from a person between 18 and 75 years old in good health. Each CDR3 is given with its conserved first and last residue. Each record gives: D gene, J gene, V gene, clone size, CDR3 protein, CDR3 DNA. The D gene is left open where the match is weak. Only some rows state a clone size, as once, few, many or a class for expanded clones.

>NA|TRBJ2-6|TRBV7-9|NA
CASSLVSGANVLTF
TGTGCCAGCAGCCTAGTGTCTGGGGCCAACGTCCTGACTTTC
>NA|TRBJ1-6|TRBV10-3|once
CAITGSLNSPLHF
TGTGCCATCACAGGATCCCTTAATTCACCCCTCCACTTT
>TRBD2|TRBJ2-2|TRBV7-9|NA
CASSLWDYDTGELFF
TGTGCCAGCAGCTTATGGGACTACGACACCGGGGAGCTGTTTTTT
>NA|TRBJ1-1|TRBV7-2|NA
CASSLGMNTEAFF
TGTGCCAGCAGCTTAGGGATGAACACTGAAGCTTTCTTT
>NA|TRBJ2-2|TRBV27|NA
CASSLGRGGELFF
TGTGCCAGCAGTTTAGGCCGTGGCGGGGAGCTGTTTTTT
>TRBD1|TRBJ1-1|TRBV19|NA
CASSAYRGVGTEAFF
TGTGCCAGTAGTGCCTACAGGGGGGTGGGCACTGAAGCTTTCTTT
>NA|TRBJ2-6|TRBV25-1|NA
CASSESGGSGANVLTF
TGTGCCAGCAGTGAATCCGGGGGCTCTGGGGCCAACGTCCTGACTTTC
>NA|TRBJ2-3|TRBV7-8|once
CASSPRWQGGDTQYF
TGTGCCAGCAGCCCAAGGTGGCAGGGGGGAGATACGCAGTATTTT
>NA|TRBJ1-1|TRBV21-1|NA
CASSKNPCGGTEAFF
TGTGCCAGCAGCAAAAACCCGTGCGGGGGAACTGAAGCTTTCTTT
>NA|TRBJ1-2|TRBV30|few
CAWSVILGGGYTF
TGTGCCTGGAGTGTAATACTGGGGGGTGGCTACACCTTC
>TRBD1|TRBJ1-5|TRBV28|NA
CASSKDRVGQPQHF
TGTGCCAGCAGTAAAGACAGGGTGGGGCAGCCCCAGCATTTT
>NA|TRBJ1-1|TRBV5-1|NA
CASSLGDLQGNTEAFF
TGCGCCAGCAGCTTGGGGGACCTACAGGGGAACACTGAAGCTTTCTTT
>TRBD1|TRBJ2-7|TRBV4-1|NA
CASSMTRTGNSYEQYF
TGCGCCAGCAGCATGACCAGGACAGGAAACTCCTACGAGCAGTACTTC
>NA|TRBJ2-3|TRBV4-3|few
CASSQDPPGSLNTQYF
TGCGCCAGCAGCCAAGATCCACCGGGAAGCTTGAATACGCAGTATTTT
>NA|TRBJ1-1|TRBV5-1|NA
CASSSGNTEAFF
TGCGCCAGCAGCTCGGGGAACACTGAAGCTTTCTTT
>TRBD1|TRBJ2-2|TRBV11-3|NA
CASSRRDRGTGELFF
TGTGCCAGCAGCAGACGGGACAGGGGCACCGGGGAGCTGTTTTTT
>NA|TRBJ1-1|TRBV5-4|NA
CASSLGDTEAFF
TGTGCCAGCAGCTTGGGGGACACTGAAGCTTTCTTT
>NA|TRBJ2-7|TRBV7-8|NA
CASSLGVTTAYEQYF
TGTGCCAGCAGCTTAGGGGTGACTACAGCCTACGAGCAGTACTTC
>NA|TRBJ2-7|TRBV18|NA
CASSQGRDIHEQYF
TGTGCCAGCTCACAGGGCAGGGATATTCACGAGCAGTACTTC
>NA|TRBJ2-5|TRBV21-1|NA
CANPREGKETQYF
TGTGCCAACCCCCGGGAGGGGAAGGAGACCCAGTACTTC
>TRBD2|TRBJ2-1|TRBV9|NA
CASSVTPLSGLSYNEQFF
TGTGCCAGCAGCGTAACCCCTCTTAGCGGGCTTTCCTACAATGAGCAGTTCTTC
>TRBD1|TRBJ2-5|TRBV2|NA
CASSPGQGATVETQYF
TGTGCCAGCAGCCCGGGACAGGGGGCTACAGTGGAGACCCAGTACTTC
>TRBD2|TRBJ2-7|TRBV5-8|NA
CASSWTSTYEQYF
TGTGCCAGCAGCTGGACTAGCACCTACGAGCAGTACTTC
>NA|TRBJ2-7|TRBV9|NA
CASSVEQASMFEQYF
TGTGCCAGCAGCGTAGAACAGGCCTCTATGTTCGAGCAGTACTTC
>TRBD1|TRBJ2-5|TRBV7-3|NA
CASSLGFGTEETQYF
TGTGCCAGCAGCTTAGGGTTTGGGACAGAAGAGACCCAGTACTTC
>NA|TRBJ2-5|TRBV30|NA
CAWSVGQPTRETQYF
TGTGCCTGGAGTGTAGGCCAACCTACACGGGAGACCCAGTACTTC
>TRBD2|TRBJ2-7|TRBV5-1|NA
CASGTSGRRDEQYF
TGCGCCAGCGGAACTAGCGGGAGGAGGGACGAGCAGTACTTC
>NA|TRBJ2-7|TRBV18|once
CASSRKQVSPTYEQYF
TGTGCCAGCTCACGCAAACAGGTCTCCCCTACCTACGAGCAGTACTTC
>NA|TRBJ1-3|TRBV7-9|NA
CASSATSGNTIYF
TGTGCCAGCAGCGCAACCTCTGGAAACACCATATATTTT
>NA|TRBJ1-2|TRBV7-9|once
CASSRGLDDGYTF
TGTGCCAGCAGCAGGGGCCTTGACGATGGCTACACCTTC
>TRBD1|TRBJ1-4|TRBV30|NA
CAWSGRDRGATNEKLFF
TGTGCCTGGAGTGGACGGGACAGGGGTGCAACTAATGAAAAACTGTTTTTT
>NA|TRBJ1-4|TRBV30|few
CAWSVLPEKLFF
TGTGCCTGGAGTGTACTTCCCGAAAAACTGTTTTTT
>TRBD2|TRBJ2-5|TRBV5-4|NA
CASRPGTSGKETQYF
TGTGCCAGCCGCCCCGGGACTAGCGGGAAAGAGACCCAGTACTTC
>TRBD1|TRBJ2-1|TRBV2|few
CASSKQGSSYNEQFF
TGTGCCAGCAGCAAACAGGGGAGCTCCTACAATGAGCAGTTCTTC
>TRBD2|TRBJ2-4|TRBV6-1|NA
CASTKAGGVAIQYF
TGTGCCAGCACCAAAGCGGGGGGCGTGGCCATTCAGTACTTC
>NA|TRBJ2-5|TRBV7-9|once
CASSLIGETQYF
TGTGCCAGCAGCTTAATTGGCGAGACCCAGTACTTC
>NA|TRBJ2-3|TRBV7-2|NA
CASSPGLPTDTQYF
TGTGCCAGCAGCCCGGGACTGCCCACAGATACGCAGTATTTT
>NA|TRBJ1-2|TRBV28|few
CASSVQGYGYTF
TGTGCCAGCAGTGTACAGGGTTATGGCTACACCTTC
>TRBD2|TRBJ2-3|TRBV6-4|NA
CASSAVGGERDTQYF
TGTGCCAGCAGTGCCGTGGGGGGGGAGAGGGATACGCAGTATTTT
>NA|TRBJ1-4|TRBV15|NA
CATSSLITGFNEKLFF
TGTGCCACCAGCAGTCTCATAACGGGCTTTAATGAAAAACTGTTTTTT
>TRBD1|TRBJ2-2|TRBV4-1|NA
CASSQGQGHYTGELFF
TGCGCCAGCAGCCAAGGACAGGGGCACTACACCGGGGAGCTGTTTTTT